A single sample is the source of the 16 T cell receptor beta chains below, sequenced in a study of ipilimumab plus nivolumab after autologous stem cell transplantation. Measured with immunoSEQ multiplex PCR; TCRdb has only the in-frame clones, and not every one. Among roughly 11,000 clones listed, roughly three quarters were seen once. Here the sequenced sample was PBMCs, taken in a trial of ipilimumab plus nivolumab as post-transplant consolidation. The receptors were sampled from a male donor with diffuse large B-cell lymphoma.

The chain couples TRBV9 to TRBJ2-5; a weak D match, TRBD2 (5 bases). The J call may be in error: the DNA end matches TRBJ2-7 better. This CDR3 is built from 13 residues. Germline V CDR1 and CDR2: SGDLS, YYNGEE. The CDR3 DNA reads as TGTGCCAGCAGCGCCGGAGGTCAAGGCGAGCAGTACTTC. Translated: CASSAGGQGEQYF.

The chain is built from TRBV4-1 and TRBJ2-1; no firm D call. CDR3 size: 15 residues. V lost 0 bases to trimming and J lost 2 bases, with 8 bases between them. Looked up from germline, CDR1 is MGHRA and CDR2 is YSYEKL. The CDR3 protein is CASSQDNGPYNEQFF. The CDR3 DNA reads TGCGCCAGCAGCCAAGATAACGGGCCCTACAATGAGCAGTTCTTC.

The chain links TRBV30 to TRBJ1-2, with D unresolved. Germline V CDR1 and CDR2: GTSNPN, SVGIG (reference sequence). The germline V and J ends were trimmed by 3 bases and 8 bases, with 13 bases remaining between them. This CDR3 region has 12 residues. The CDR3 bases are TGTGCCTGGAGGGGAGGGAGTGCGGGCTACACCTTC. Encoded protein: CAWRGGSAGYTF.

The chain carries TRBV7-8 and TRBJ2-5; D is undetermined. V shed 3 bases and J shed 1 base, with 9 bases lying between them. The germline V gene encodes CDR1 SGHVS and CDR2 FQNEAQ. The CDR3 consists of 14 residues. CDR3 loop: CASSFVGLQETQYF. As DNA, the CDR3 is TGTGCCAGCAGCTTCGTCGGCCTCCAAGAGACCCAGTACTTC. Using reference TRBV7-8 and TRBJ2-5 for the parts outside the CDR3, the full variable domain is GAGVSQSPRYKVAKRGQDVALRCDPISGHVSLFWYQQALGQGPEFLTYFQNEAQLDKSGLPSDRFFAERPEGSVSTLKIQRTQQEDSAVYLCASSFVGLQETQYFGPGTRLLVL.

The V gene is TRBV11-3, the J gene TRBJ2-1; no firm D call. Germline CDR1 is SGHNT and CDR2 is YENEEA. The CDR3 covers 13 residues. V was pared by 2 bases and J by 8 bases, with 10 bases between. The CDR3 nucleotides read TGTGCCAGCAGCTTACACGGGTTCCATGAGCAGTTCTTC. Protein: CASSLHGFHEQFF.

This clone was counted between two and nine times. V and J are TRBV5-6 and TRBJ1-1; D is possibly TRBD1 (5 bases). The V gene lost 2 bases and the J gene lost 1 base, with 9 bases spanning the gap. CDR1 is SGHDT and CDR2 is YYEEEE in the germline V gene. The CDR3 extends over 14 amino acids. CDR3 residues: CASSLGTGNTEAFF. As DNA, the CDR3 is TGTGCCAGCAGCTTAGGAACAGGGAACACTGAAGCTTTCTTT.

This clone appeared a few times. This chain's CDR3 is CASSQDLDEKLFF. For the CDR3, the DNA is TGCGCCAGCAGCCAAGATCTGGACGAAAAACTGTTTTTT. This chain connects TRBV4-3 to TRBJ1-4, with D uncertain. V lost 0 bases, J lost 8 bases, and 7 bases lay in between. CDR3 length: 13 amino acids. Germline CDR1 reads LGHNA; CDR2 reads YSLEER.

V usage is TRBV5-1 and J usage is TRBJ2-7, with D perhaps being TRBD1 or TRBD2 (5 bases each). Germline V gives CDR1 SGHRS, CDR2 YFSETQ. Trimming stripped 6 bases from V and 3 bases from J, with 7 bases between. The CDR3 length is 11 residues. The CDR3 DNA sequence: TGCGCCAGCACGGGGCTCTACGAGCAGTACTTC. It yields the protein CASTGLYEQYF.

The chain has TRBV4-2 and TRBJ1-3, with 11 nucleotides matching TRBD1. J was trimmed by 3 bases and V by 1 base; bases with no gene match: 11. Germline values: CDR1 LGHNA, CDR2 YNFKEQ. This CDR3 contains 19 residues. The CDR3 sequence is CASSQADPRTGGVGNTIYF. The CDR3 DNA sequence: TGTGCCAGCAGCCAAGCCGACCCCCGGACAGGGGGCGTTGGAAACACCATATATTTT.

This clone was counted between two and nine times. The chain couples TRBV5-4 to TRBJ2-4; 11 bases match TRBD1. This CDR3 region has 15 residues. J was trimmed by 7 bases and V by 4 bases; bases with no gene match: 7. The germline gives CDR1 SGHNT, CDR2 YYREEE (reference sequence). The CDR3 sequence is CASSKRTGGENIQYF. In DNA form, the CDR3 reads TGTGCCAGCAGCAAAAGGACAGGGGGCGAGAACATTCAGTACTTC.

This chain joins TRBV7-6 and TRBJ1-6; TRBD1 matches at 11 bases. V shed 5 bases, J shed 9 bases, and the junction held 6 bases outside the gene matches. Germline V gene data show CDR1 as SGHVS and CDR2 as FNYEAQ. There are 15 residues in the CDR3. This CDR3 reads CASSPWTGGSSPLHF. The CDR3 bases are TGTGCCAGCAGCCCCTGGACAGGGGGCAGTTCACCCCTCCACTTT.

This clone is a singleton in its sample. The chain has TRBV5-1 and TRBJ1-2, with D unresolved. Between the trimmed V and J ends, which lost 0 bases and 2 bases, there was a span of 8 bases. The CDR3 totals 14 residues. Germline lookup yields CDR1 SGHRS and CDR2 YFSETQ. The CDR3 DNA reads as TGCGCCAGCAGCTTGGACCAAAACAACTATGGCTACACCTTC. Translated: CASSLDQNNYGYTF.

The chain joins TRBV5-4 to TRBJ1-2; a weak D match, TRBD1 (5 bases). This CDR3 contains 16 residues. V lost 1 base and J 4 bases, leaving 17 bases between the germline ends. Looked up from germline, CDR1 is SGHNT and CDR2 is YYREEE (reference sequence). CDR3 residues: CASSLRRGGTLYGYTF. The CDR3 DNA follows: TGTGCCAGCAGCTTGAGGCGGGGAGGGACCCTCTATGGCTACACCTTC.

A word on this clone: Germline and junction disagree at one end, which may indicate a read error. The chain recombines TRBV7-2 with TRBJ1-6, with D hard to call. This CDR3 spans 15 amino acids. Germline V lookup: CDR1 SGHTA, CDR2 FQGNSA. For the CDR3, the DNA is TGCGCCAGCAGCCAAGATAACGGGCGTTCTTCACCCCTCCACTTT. Translated, it gives CASSQDNGRSSPLHF.

The DNA of the CDR3 is TGCGCCAGCAGCTTGGAGGACAGCTCCTATAATTCACCCCTCCACTTT. Amino acids: CASSLEDSSYNSPLHF. The rearrangement joins TRBV5-1 to TRBJ1-6; possibly TRBD1 for D (6 bases). Trimming removed 0 bases from V and 0 bases from J, with 7 bases in between. This CDR3 has 16 amino acids. Germline V gene data show CDR1 as SGHRS and CDR2 as YFSETQ.

The V and J genes are TRBV5-1 and TRBJ2-2; no clear D. The CDR3 spans 14 residues. Germline values: CDR1 SGHRS, CDR2 YFSETQ. Trimming stripped 0 bases from V and 2 bases from J, with 5 bases between. This CDR3 is CASSLGRNTGELFF. CDR3 nucleotides: TGCGCCAGCAGCTTGGGACGAAACACCGGGGAGCTGTTTTTT.